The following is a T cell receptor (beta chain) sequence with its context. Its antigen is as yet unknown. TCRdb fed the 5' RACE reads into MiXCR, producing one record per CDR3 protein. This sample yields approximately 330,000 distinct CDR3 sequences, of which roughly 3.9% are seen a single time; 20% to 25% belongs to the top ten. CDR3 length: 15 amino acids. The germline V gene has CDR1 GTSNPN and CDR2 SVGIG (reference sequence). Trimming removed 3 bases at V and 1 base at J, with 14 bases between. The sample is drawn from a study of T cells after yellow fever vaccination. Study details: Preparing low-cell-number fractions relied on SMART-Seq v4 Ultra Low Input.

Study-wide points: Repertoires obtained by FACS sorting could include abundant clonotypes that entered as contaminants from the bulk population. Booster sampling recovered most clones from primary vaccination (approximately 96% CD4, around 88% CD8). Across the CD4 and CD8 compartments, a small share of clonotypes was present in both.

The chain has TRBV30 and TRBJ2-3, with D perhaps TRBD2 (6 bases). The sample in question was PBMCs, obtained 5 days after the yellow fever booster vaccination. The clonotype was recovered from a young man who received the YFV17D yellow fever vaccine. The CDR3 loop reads CAWSDLGGGTDTQYF. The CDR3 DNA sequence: TGTGCCTGGAGCGATCTTGGCGGGGGCACAGATACGCAGTATTTT.